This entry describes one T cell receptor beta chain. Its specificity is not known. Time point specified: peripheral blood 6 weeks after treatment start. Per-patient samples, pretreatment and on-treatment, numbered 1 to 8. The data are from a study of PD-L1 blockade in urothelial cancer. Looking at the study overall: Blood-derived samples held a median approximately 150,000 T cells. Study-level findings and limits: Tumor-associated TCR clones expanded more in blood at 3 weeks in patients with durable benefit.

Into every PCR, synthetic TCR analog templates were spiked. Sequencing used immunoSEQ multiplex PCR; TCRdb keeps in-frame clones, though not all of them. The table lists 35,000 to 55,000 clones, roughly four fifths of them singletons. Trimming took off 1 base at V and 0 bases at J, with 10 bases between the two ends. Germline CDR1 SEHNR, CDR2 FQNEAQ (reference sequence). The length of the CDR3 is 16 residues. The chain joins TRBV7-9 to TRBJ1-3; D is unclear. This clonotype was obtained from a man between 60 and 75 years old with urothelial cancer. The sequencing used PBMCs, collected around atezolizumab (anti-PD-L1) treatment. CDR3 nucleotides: TGTGCCAGCAGCTTAGTTCGGGATAGCTCTGGAAACACCATATATTTT. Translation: CASSLVRDSSGNTIYF. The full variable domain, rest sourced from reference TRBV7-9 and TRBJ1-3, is DTGVSQNPRHKITKRGQNVTFRCDPISEHNRLYWYRQTLGQGPEFLTYFQNEAQLEKSRLLSDRFSAERPKGSFSTLEIQRTEQGDSAMYLCASSLVRDSSGNTIYFGEGSWLTVV.